This T cell receptor (beta chain) is drawn from a study of technical replicates of blood from a few donors. The protocol was immunoSEQ multiplex PCR, while the TCRdb copy is restricted to in-frame clones and leaves out a portion. The sample holds approximately 51,000 clones, just over 90% seen once. Germline V lookup: CDR1 SGHTA, CDR2 FQGNSA. The CDR3 covers 16 residues. The ends lost 4 bases at V and 3 bases at J; junction bases unmatched: 5. Sequencing was performed on PBMCs. The receptor was derived from a human donor in good health. Some clones in this sample may be carry-over from other donors' samples. The chain joins TRBV7-2 to TRBJ2-3; the match to TRBD2 covers 12 bases. DNA for the CDR3: TGTGCCAGCAGCTCTCCTAGCGGGGGGGGGACAGATACGCAGTATTTT. It translates to CASSSPSGGGTDTQYF.